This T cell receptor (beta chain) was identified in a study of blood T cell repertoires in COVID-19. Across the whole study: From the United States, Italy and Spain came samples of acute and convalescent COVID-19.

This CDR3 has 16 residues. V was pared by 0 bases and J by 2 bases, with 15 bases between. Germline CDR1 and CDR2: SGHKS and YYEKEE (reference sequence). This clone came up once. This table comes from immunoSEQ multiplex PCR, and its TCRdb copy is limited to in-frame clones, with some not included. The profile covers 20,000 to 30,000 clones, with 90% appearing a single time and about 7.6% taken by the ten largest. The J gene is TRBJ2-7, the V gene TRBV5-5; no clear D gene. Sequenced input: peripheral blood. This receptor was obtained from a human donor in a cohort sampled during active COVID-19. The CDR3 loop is CASSLGPRRDTYEQYF. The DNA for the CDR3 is TGTGCCAGCAGCTTGGGACCGCGAAGAGACACCTACGAGCAGTACTTC.